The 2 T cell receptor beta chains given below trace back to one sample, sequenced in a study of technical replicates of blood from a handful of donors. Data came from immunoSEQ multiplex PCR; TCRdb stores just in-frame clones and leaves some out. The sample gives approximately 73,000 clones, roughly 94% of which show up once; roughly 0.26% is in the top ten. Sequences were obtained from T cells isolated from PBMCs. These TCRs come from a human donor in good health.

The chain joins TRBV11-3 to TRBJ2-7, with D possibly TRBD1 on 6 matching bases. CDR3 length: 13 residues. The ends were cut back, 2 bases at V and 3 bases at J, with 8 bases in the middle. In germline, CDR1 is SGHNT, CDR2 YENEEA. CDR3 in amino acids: CASSLQTGYEQYF. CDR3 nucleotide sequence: TGTGCCAGCAGCTTACAGACAGGCTACGAGCAGTACTTC.

The DNA of the CDR3 is TGCAGTGCGAGCGACTCTGAAGCTTTCTTT. This encodes CSASDSEAFF. This chain joins TRBV20-1 and TRBJ1-1; D is unclear. Germline CDR1 is DFQATT and CDR2 is SNEGSKA (reference sequence). The CDR3 length is 10 residues. V shed 6 bases and J shed 6 bases, with 8 bases lying between them.